A single sample gave rise to the 7 T cell receptor beta chains below, sequenced in a study of T cell changes during pregnancy in multiple sclerosis (dated by TCRdb to the late 2010s). Libraries were prepared through the immunoSEQ multiplex PCR assay. TCRdb re-hosts the immuneACCESS table, in-frame sequences only. Its copies lack some clones; in the studies checked, an unresolved V gene accounts for under half of them, and the cause for the rest is not known. In all, the sample holds 130,000 or so clones, and 90% to 96% of those were seen once. 0.44% of the sample is taken by the ten largest. Sequenced material: peripheral blood, taken after pregnancy. The source of these receptors is a female donor with multiple sclerosis, enrolled in a pregnancy study.

V is TRBV2 and J is TRBJ2-7; 7 positions match TRBD1. The trim removed 6 bases at V and 4 bases at J, leaving 12 bases unmatched. This CDR3 region has 15 residues. From germline, CDR1 is SNHLY and CDR2 FYNNEI. Here the CDR3 DNA reads TGTGCCAGCAGCCCCCCGACAGGGCTGGGATACGAGCAGTACTTC. This codes for CASSPPTGLGYEQYF.

This rearrangement joins TRBV5-1 to TRBJ2-7; perhaps TRBD1 as D (8 bases). CDR1 SGHRS and CDR2 YFSETQ come from the germline V gene. The CDR3 consists of 14 residues. V was trimmed by 2 bases and J by 2 bases, leaving 11 bases between them. The CDR3 here is CASSLAGQAYEQYF. DNA of the CDR3: TGCGCCAGCAGCTTAGCGGGACAGGCCTACGAGCAGTACTTC.

The genes are TRBV27 and TRBJ2-3; D remains ambiguous. Germline loops: CDR1 MNHEY, CDR2 SMNVEV (reference sequence). This CDR3 has 13 residues. V was shortened by 3 bases and J by 1 base, with 5 bases between the two germline ends. The CDR3 sequence: CASSFSGTDTQYF. The CDR3 DNA follows: TGTGCCAGCAGTTTCTCCGGCACAGATACGCAGTATTTT.

The rearrangement uses TRBV18 and TRBJ2-7; unclear D gene. Looked up from germline, CDR1 is KGHSH and CDR2 is LQKENI. The V gene lost 3 bases and the J gene lost 1 base, with 13 bases spanning the gap. This CDR3 is built from 15 residues. For the CDR3, the DNA is TGTGCCAGCTCACCTACAGAATACTGGTCCTACGAGCAGTACTTC. Protein product: CASSPTEYWSYEQYF. Drawing the rest from reference TRBV18 and TRBJ2-7, the complete variable domain is NAGVMQNPRHLVRRRGQEARLRCSPMKGHSHVYWYRQLPEEGLKFMVYLQKENIIDESGMPKERFSAEFPKEGPSILRIQQVVRGDSAAYFCASSPTEYWSYEQYFGPGTRLTVT.

This chain uses TRBV19 with TRBJ2-1; TRBD1 aligns across 10 bases. Unmatched junction bases numbered 10, after V lost 4 bases and J lost 7 bases. CDR1 and CDR2 from the germline V gene are LNHDA and SQIVND (reference sequence). This CDR3 region has 16 residues. CDR3 nucleotides: TGTGCCAGTAGTACCTCTGACAGGGGGCCGTGGAATGAGCAGTTCTTC. This gives the protein CASSTSDRGPWNEQFF. Variable domain in full (rest from reference TRBV19 and TRBJ2-1): DGGITQSPKYLFRKEGQNVTLSCEQNLNHDAMYWYRQDPGQGLRLIYYSQIVNDFQKGDIAEGYSVSREKKESFPLTVTSAQKNPTAFYLCASSTSDRGPWNEQFFGPGTRLTVL.

This chain uses TRBV6-5 with TRBJ2-1; 10 bases agree with TRBD2. Germline trimming cut 5 bases from V and 2 bases from J; bases unmatched to any gene: 3. From germline, CDR1 is MNHEY and CDR2 SVGAGI. CDR3 length equals 15 residues. In nucleotides, the CDR3 is TGTGCCAGCAGTCTACTAGCGGGAACCTACAATGAGCAGTTCTTC. Residues: CASSLLAGTYNEQFF.

The genes are TRBV5-1 and TRBJ2-5; D is perhaps TRBD1 (5 bases). This CDR3 region has 16 residues. From germline, CDR1 is SGHRS and CDR2 YFSETQ. Trimming stripped 5 bases from V and 2 bases from J, with 19 bases between. CDR3 in amino acids: CASRSGLDFSQETQYF. The CDR3 DNA sequence: TGCGCCAGCAGGTCAGGGCTAGACTTCTCACAAGAGACCCAGTACTTC.